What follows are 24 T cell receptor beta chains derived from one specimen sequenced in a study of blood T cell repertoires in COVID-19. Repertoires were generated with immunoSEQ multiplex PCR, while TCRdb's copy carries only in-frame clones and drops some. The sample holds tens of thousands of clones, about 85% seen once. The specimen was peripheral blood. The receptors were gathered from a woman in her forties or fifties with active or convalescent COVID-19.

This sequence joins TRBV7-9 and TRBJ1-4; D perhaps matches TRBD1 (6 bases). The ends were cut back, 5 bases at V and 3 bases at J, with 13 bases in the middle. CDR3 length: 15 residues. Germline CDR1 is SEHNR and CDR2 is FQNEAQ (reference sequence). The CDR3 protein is CASSQTGSSNEKLFF. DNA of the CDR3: TGTGCCAGCAGCCAGACAGGTTCGTCTAATGAAAAACTGTTTTTT.

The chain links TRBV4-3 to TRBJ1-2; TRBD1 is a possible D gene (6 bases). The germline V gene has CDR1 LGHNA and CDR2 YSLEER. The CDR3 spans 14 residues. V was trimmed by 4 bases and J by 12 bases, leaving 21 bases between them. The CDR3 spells CASSLKGGAGGNTF. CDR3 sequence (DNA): TGCGCCAGCAGCCTCAAGGGGGGTGCGGGGGGCAACACCTTC.

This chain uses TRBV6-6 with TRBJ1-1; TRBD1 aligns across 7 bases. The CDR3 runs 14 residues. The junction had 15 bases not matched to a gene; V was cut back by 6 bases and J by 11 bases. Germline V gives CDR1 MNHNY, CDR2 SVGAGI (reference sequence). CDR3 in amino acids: CASREGQSPPAAFF. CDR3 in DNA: TGTGCCAGCAGGGAGGGACAGTCCCCTCCGGCTGCTTTCTTT.

CDR3: CASRKTGLNEQFF. CDR3 DNA: TGTGCCAGCAGGAAAACAGGGTTGAATGAGCAGTTCTTC. The V and J genes are TRBV12-3 or TRBV12-4 and TRBJ2-1; tentatively, D is TRBD1 (6 bases). V lost 6 bases and J lost 7, with 13 bases in between. This CDR3 region has 13 residues.

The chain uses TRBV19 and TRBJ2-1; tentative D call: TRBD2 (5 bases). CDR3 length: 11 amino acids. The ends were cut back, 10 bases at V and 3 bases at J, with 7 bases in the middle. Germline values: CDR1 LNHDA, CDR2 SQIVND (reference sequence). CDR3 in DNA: TGTGCCACGGAGGTCTACAATGAGCAGTTCTTC. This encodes CATEVYNEQFF.

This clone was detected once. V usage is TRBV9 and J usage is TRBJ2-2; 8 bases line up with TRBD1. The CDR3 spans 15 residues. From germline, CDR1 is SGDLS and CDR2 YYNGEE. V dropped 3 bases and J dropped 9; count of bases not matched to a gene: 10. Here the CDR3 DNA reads TGTGCCAGCAGCGCCCCCGGGACAGGCTTCCGGGAGCTGTTTTTT. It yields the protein CASSAPGTGFRELFF. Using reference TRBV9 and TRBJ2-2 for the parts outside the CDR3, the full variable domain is DSGVTQTPKHLITATGQRVTLRCSPRSGDLSVYWYQQSLDQGLQFLIQYYNGEERAKGNILERFSAQQFPDLHSELNLSSLELGDSALYFCASSAPGTGFRELFFGEGSRLTVL.

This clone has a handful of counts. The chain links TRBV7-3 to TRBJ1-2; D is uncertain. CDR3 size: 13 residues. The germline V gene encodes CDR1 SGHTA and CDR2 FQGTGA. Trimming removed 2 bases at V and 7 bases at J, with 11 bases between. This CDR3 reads CASSLGAGSGYTF. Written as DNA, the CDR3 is TGTGCCAGCAGCTTAGGAGCGGGTAGTGGCTACACCTTC.

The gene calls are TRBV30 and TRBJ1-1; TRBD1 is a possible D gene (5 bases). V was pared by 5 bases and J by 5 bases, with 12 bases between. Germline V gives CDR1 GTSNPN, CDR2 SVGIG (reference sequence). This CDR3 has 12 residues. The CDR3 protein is CAWAHGATEAFF. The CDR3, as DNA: TGTGCCTGGGCCCATGGGGCGACTGAAGCTTTCTTT.

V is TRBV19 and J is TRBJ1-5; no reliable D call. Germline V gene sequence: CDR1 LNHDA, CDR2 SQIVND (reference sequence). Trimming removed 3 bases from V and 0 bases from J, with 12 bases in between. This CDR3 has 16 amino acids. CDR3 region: CASSIMGLYSNQPQHF. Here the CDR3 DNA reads TGTGCCAGTAGTATCATGGGCCTCTATAGCAATCAGCCCCAGCATTTT.

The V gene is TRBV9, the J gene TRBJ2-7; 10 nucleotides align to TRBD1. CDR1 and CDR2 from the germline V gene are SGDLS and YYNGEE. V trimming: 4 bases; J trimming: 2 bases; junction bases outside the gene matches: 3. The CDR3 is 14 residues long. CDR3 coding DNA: TGTGCCAGCAGCTCCGGACAGGGGGCCTACGAGCAGTACTTC. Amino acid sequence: CASSSGQGAYEQYF.

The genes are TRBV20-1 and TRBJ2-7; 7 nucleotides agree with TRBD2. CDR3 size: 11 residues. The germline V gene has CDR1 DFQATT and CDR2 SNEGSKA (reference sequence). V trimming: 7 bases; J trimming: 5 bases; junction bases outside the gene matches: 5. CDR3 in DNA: TGCAGTGTGGCTAGCGGTCACGAGCAGTACTTC. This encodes CSVASGHEQYF.

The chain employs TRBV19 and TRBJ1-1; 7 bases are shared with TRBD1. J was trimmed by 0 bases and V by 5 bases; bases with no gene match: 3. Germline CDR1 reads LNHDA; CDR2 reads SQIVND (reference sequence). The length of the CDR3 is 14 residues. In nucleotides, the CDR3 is TGTGCCAGTAGTGAGGGGGCTATGAACACTGAAGCTTTCTTT. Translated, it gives CASSEGAMNTEAFF.

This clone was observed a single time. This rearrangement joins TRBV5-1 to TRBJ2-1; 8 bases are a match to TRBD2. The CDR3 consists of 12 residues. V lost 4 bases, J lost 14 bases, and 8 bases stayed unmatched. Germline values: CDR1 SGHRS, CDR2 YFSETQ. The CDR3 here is CASSPPPGGKFF. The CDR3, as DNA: TGCGCCAGCAGCCCTCCTCCGGGGGGGAAGTTCTTC.

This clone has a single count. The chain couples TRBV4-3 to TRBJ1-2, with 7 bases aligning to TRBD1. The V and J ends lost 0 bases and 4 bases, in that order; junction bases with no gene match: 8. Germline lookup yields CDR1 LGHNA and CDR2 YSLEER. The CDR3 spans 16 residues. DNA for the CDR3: TGCGCCAGCAGCCAAGATGCTCGGGGACAGTCCTATGGCTACACCTTC. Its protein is CASSQDARGQSYGYTF.

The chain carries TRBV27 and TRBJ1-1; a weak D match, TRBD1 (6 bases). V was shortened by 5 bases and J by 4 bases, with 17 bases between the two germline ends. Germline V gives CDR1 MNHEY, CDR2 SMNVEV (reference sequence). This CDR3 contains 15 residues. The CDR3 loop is CASSTPSRGSTEAFF. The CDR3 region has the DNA TGTGCCAGCAGTACGCCCTCAAGGGGGTCCACTGAAGCTTTCTTT.

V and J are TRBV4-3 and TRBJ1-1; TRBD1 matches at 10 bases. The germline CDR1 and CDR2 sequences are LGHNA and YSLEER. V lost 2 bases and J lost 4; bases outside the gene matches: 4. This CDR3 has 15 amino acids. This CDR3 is CASSQTDRGSTEAFF. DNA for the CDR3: TGCGCCAGCAGCCAAACGGACAGGGGGAGCACTGAAGCTTTCTTT.

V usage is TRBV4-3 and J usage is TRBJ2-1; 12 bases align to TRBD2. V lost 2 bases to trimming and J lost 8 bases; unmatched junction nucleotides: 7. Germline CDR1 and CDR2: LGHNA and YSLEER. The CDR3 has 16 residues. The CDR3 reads CASSQRRLAGADEQFF. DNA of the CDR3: TGCGCCAGCAGCCAACGCCGACTAGCGGGGGCTGATGAGCAGTTCTTC.

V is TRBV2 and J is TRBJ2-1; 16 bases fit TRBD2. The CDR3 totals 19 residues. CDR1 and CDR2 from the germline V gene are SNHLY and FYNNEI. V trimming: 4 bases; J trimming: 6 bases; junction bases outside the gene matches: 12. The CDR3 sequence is CASSVTGTSGGGNSNEQFF. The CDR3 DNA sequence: TGTGCCAGCAGTGTGACCGGGACTAGCGGGGGGGGAAATTCCAATGAGCAGTTCTTC.

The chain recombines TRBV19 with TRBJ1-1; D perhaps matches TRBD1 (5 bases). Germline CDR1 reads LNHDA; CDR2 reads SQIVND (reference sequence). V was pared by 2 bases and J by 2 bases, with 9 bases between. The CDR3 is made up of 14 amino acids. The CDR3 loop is CASSISRANTEAFF. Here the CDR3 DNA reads TGTGCCAGTAGTATAAGCAGGGCCAACACTGAAGCTTTCTTT. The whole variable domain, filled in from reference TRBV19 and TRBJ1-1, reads DGGITQSPKYLFRKEGQNVTLSCEQNLNHDAMYWYRQDPGQGLRLIYYSQIVNDFQKGDIAEGYSVSREKKESFPLTVTSAQKNPTAFYLCASSISRANTEAFFGQGTRLTVV.

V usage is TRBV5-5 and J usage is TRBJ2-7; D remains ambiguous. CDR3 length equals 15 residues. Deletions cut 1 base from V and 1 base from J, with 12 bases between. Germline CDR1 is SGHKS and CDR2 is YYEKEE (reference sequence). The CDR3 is CASSLSESSSYEQYF. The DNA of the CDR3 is TGTGCCAGCAGCTTGTCGGAGTCCTCGTCCTACGAGCAGTACTTC.

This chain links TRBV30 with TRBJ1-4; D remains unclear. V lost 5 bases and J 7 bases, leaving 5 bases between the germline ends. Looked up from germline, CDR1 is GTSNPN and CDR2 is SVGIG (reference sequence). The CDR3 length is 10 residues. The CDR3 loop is CAWRLEKLFF. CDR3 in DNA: TGTGCCTGGCGACTTGAAAAACTGTTTTTT.

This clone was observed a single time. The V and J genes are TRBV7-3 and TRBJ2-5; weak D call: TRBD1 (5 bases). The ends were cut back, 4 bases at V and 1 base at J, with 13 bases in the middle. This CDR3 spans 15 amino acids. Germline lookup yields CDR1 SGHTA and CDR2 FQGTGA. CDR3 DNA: TGTGCCAGCAGCTCAGGTCTGGGGCCCCAAGAGACCCAGTACTTC. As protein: CASSSGLGPQETQYF. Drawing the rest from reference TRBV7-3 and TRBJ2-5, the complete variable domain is GAGVSQTPSNKVTEKGKYVELRCDPISGHTALYWYRQSLGQGPEFLIYFQGTGAADDSGLPNDRFFAVRPEGSVSTLKIQRTERGDSAVYLCASSSGLGPQETQYFGPGTRLLVL.

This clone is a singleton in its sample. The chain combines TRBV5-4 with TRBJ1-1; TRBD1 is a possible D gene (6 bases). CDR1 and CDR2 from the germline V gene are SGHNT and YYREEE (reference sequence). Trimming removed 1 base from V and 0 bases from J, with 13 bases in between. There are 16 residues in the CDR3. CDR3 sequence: CASSLTGGGMNTEAFF. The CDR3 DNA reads TGTGCCAGCAGCTTGACGGGGGGCGGAATGAACACTGAAGCTTTCTTT.

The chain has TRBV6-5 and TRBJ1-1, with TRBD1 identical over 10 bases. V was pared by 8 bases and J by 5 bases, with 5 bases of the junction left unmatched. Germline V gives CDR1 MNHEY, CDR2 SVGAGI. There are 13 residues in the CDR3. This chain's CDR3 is CASQDRGKTEAFF. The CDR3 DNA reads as TGTGCCAGCCAGGACAGGGGGAAAACTGAAGCTTTCTTT.